What follows are 25 T cell receptor beta chains derived from one specimen sequenced in a study of CD8 T cells in ankylosing spondylitis. TCRdb processed the 5' RACE reads anew with MiXCR; each CDR3 protein has one entry. The sample lists more than 110,000 distinct CDR3 sequences, about 8% seen once, with about 7.1% in the top ten. Sequencing was performed on synovial fluid, either unsorted or a sorted T cell fraction (not recorded which). The receptors come from a male donor with ankylosing spondylitis.

This clonotype was seen more than once but under ten times. The rearrangement links TRBV2 to TRBJ2-7; D might be TRBD1 (5 bases). CDR1 is SNHLY and CDR2 is FYNNEI in the germline V gene. Trimming shortened V by 2 bases and J by 4 bases, and 6 bases separated the two germline ends. This CDR3 is built from 12 residues. The CDR3 protein is CASSEKGYEQYF. In DNA form, the CDR3 reads TGTGCCAGCAGTGAAAAGGGGTACGAGCAGTACTTC.

This clonotype was counted ten times or more. The chain has TRBV7-9 and TRBJ1-4, with D possibly TRBD1 on 5 matching bases. Trimming pared 5 bases from V and 4 bases from J, leaving 14 bases between. The CDR3 runs to 15 residues. Per the germline V gene, CDR1 is SEHNR and CDR2 is FQNEAQ (reference sequence). The CDR3 protein is CASSVTLGDNEKLFF. DNA of the CDR3: TGTGCCAGCAGCGTGACGTTGGGGGATAATGAAAAACTGTTTTTT. The whole variable domain, filled in from reference TRBV7-9 and TRBJ1-4, reads DTGVSQNPRHKITKRGQNVTFRCDPISEHNRLYWYRQTLGQGPEFLTYFQNEAQLEKSRLLSDRFSAERPKGSFSTLEIQRTEQGDSAMYLCASSVTLGDNEKLFFGSGTQLSVL.

This clonotype is labeled medium-sized. The genes are TRBV20-1 and TRBJ1-5, with a possible D match to TRBD1 (5 bases). V dropped 2 bases and J dropped 5 bases, with 10 bases sitting between them. CDR3 length: 13 amino acids. Germline loops: CDR1 DFQATT, CDR2 SNEGSKA (reference sequence). Here the CDR3 reads CSARFMGDQPQHF. The CDR3 DNA reads TGCAGTGCTAGATTCATGGGGGATCAGCCCCAGCATTTT.

The rearrangement joins TRBV10-3 to TRBJ1-1, with TRBD1 as a possible D gene (5 bases). CDR1 and CDR2 (germline): ENHRY, SYGVKD. V was pared by 4 bases and J by 4 bases, with 10 bases between. The CDR3 spans 13 residues. CDR3 amino acids: CAISGTQGTEAFF. Here the CDR3 DNA reads TGTGCCATCAGTGGGACCCAGGGCACTGAAGCTTTCTTT.

The table lists this clonotype with many counts. V is TRBV5-1 and J is TRBJ2-2; 14 bases are shared with TRBD2. The CDR3 length is 17 residues. Germline loops: CDR1 SGHRS, CDR2 YFSETQ. V trimming: 4 bases; J trimming: 5 bases; junction bases outside the gene matches: 7. This chain's CDR3 is CASSRGLAGEGTGELFF. The CDR3 nucleotides read TGCGCCAGCAGCCGGGGACTAGCGGGAGAGGGGACCGGGGAGCTGTTTTTT.

The chain carries TRBV12-3 or TRBV12-4 and TRBJ2-1; 8 positions agree with TRBD2. The ends lost 5 bases at V and 0 bases at J; junction bases unmatched: 3. The CDR3 runs 15 residues. The CDR3 bases are TGTGCCAGCAGTATGAGCGGGAGCTCCTACAATGAGCAGTTCTTC. This encodes CASSMSGSSYNEQFF.

V is TRBV7-6 and J is TRBJ1-2; 7 nucleotides match TRBD1. The CDR3 is 16 residues long. The V gene's germline CDR1 is SGHVS and CDR2 FNYEAQ. Trimming at V came to 0 bases and at J to 5 bases, leaving 9 bases not matched to a gene. Here the CDR3 reads CASSLAGGASIYGYTF. The CDR3 DNA reads as TGTGCCAGCAGCTTAGCAGGGGGCGCTTCTATTTATGGCTACACCTTC.

The rearrangement joins TRBV2 to TRBJ1-1; TRBD1 matches 7 bases. The CDR3 length is 15 residues. The germline V gene has CDR1 SNHLY and CDR2 FYNNEI. The J segment lost 4 bases and the V segment lost 4 bases, leaving 9 bases of the junction unmatched. The CDR3 DNA follows: TGTGCCAGCAGTGGAGCGGGCAGGGGGAGCACTGAAGCTTTCTTT. Translating gives CASSGAGRGSTEAFF.

This clonotype was found many times. The chain recombines TRBV7-9 with TRBJ2-5, with no clear D. The V gene lost 1 base and the J gene lost 2 bases, with 8 bases spanning the gap. CDR1 is SEHNR, CDR2 FQNEAQ, per germline (reference sequence). The CDR3 consists of 14 residues. For the CDR3, the DNA is TGTGCCAGCAGCTTAGGGGCAGCGCAAGAGACCCAGTACTTC. It codes for CASSLGAAQETQYF.

This clonotype was detected a few times. V and J are TRBV2 and TRBJ2-3; 8 bases are a match to TRBD2. The CDR3 is 16 amino acids. Trimming cost V 3 bases and J 6 bases; bases outside gene matches: 11. Per germline, CDR1 SNHLY and CDR2 FYNNEI. The CDR3 region is CASSDEGLGGTDTQYF. DNA of the CDR3: TGTGCCAGCAGTGATGAGGGACTAGGAGGAACGGATACGCAGTATTTT.

This chain uses TRBV20-1 with TRBJ1-5; perhaps TRBD1 as D (5 bases). This CDR3 comprises 13 residues. Deletions cut 0 bases from V and 3 bases from J, with 6 bases between. Per the germline V gene, CDR1 is DFQATT and CDR2 is SNEGSKA (reference sequence). CDR3 residues: CSARDRDNQPQHF. The CDR3 region has the DNA TGCAGTGCTAGAGACAGGGACAATCAGCCCCAGCATTTT.

This rearrangement joins TRBV2 to TRBJ2-1; unclear D gene. Trimming pared 4 bases from V and 3 bases from J, leaving 13 bases between. Germline CDR1 is SNHLY and CDR2 is FYNNEI. The CDR3 covers 15 residues. CDR3 nucleotide sequence: TGTGCCAGCAGTGTCGAGCGCAGCGACTACAATGAGCAGTTCTTC. It encodes CASSVERSDYNEQFF.

In its sample, this clonotype was seen many times. This chain links TRBV7-6 with TRBJ2-3, with 8 bases matching TRBD2. V was pared by 1 base and J by 2 bases, with 5 bases of the junction left unmatched. Germline CDR1 reads SGHVS; CDR2 reads FNYEAQ. The CDR3 has 16 residues. CDR3 DNA sequence: TGTGCCAGCAGCTTAGGGGTAGCGGGATCCACAGATACGCAGTATTTT. Translating gives CASSLGVAGSTDTQYF.

This clonotype has a count of ten or more. The chain combines TRBV7-2 with TRBJ2-3; 7 nucleotides match TRBD2. The V gene's germline CDR1 is SGHTA and CDR2 FQGNSA. V lost 2 bases to trimming and J lost 5 bases; unmatched junction nucleotides: 7. The CDR3 totals 15 residues. The CDR3 region is CASSLKVGRKDTQYF. Written as DNA, the CDR3 is TGTGCCAGCAGCTTAAAGGTCGGGAGGAAAGATACGCAGTATTTT.

This clonotype occurred many times. V usage is TRBV20-1 and J usage is TRBJ1-4, with D maybe TRBD1 (6 bases). CDR3 size: 14 residues. Germline V lookup: CDR1 DFQATT, CDR2 SNEGSKA (reference sequence). The V gene lost 2 bases and the J gene lost 5 bases, with 12 bases spanning the gap. CDR3 nucleotide sequence: TGCAGTGCTAGAAGGAGGACAGAGAATGAAAAACTGTTTTTT. This translates into CSARRRTENEKLFF.

For this clonotype: The DNA is omitted, as the CDR3 cannot be located on it reliably, and the CDR3 follows TCRdb's listing. V usage is TRBV20-1 and J usage is TRBJ1-2; the table calls TRBD1, which could not be checked here. Germline assignment: CDR1 DFQATT and CDR2 SNEGSKA (reference sequence). The CDR3 sequence runs 11 residues, both termini included. The CDR3 here is CSARLWGRGTF.

This clonotype has more than one count but fewer than ten. The chain links TRBV7-9 to TRBJ2-3; D might be TRBD2 (5 bases). V was cut by 1 base and J by 0 bases, with 14 bases left in between. This CDR3 has 17 residues. Germline CDR1 and CDR2: SEHNR and FQNEAQ (reference sequence). CDR3 sequence: CASSLGLRESSTDTQYF. The DNA of the CDR3 is TGTGCCAGCAGCTTAGGATTGAGGGAGTCTAGCACAGATACGCAGTATTTT.

This chain joins TRBV12-3 or TRBV12-4 and TRBJ1-1, with a possible D match to TRBD1 (6 bases). The length of the CDR3 is 14 residues. Between the trimmed V and J ends, which lost 6 bases and 3 bases, there was a span of 14 bases. The chain's CDR3 is CASSPEGGYTEAFF. DNA of the CDR3: TGTGCCAGCAGCCCCGAAGGGGGGTACACTGAAGCTTTCTTT.

This clonotype came up many times. The J gene is TRBJ2-1, the V gene TRBV10-3, with TRBD2 matching over 8 bases. The germline gives CDR1 ENHRY, CDR2 SYGVKD. V was clipped by 6 bases and J by 0 bases; unmatched bases: 4. The CDR3 is 15 residues long. The CDR3 loop is CAISASGSSYNEQFF. The CDR3, as DNA: TGTGCCATCAGCGCCAGCGGGAGCTCCTACAATGAGCAGTTCTTC.

This clonotype turned up a few times. This sequence joins TRBV5-5 and TRBJ1-2, with 7 positions matching TRBD1. This CDR3 has 15 residues. After removal of 3 bases from V and 4 bases from J, the junction contained 9 bases not matched to a gene. CDR1 and CDR2 (germline): SGHKS, YYEKEE (reference sequence). This chain's CDR3 is CASSSRTGLPYGYTF. CDR3 nucleotides: TGTGCCAGCAGCTCCAGGACAGGACTTCCCTATGGCTACACCTTC.

CDR3: CASSLPGSSEQFF. The CDR3, as DNA: TGTGCCAGCAGTTTACCAGGGTCTAGTGAGCAGTTCTTC. The chain couples TRBV28 to TRBJ2-1, with D perhaps matching TRBD1 (5 bases). The CDR3 is 13 residues long. The germline V gene encodes CDR1 MDHEN and CDR2 SYDVKM. The germline V and J ends were trimmed by 2 bases and 9 bases, with 11 bases remaining between them. Filled out from reference TRBV28 and TRBJ2-1, the complete variable domain reads DVKVTQSSRYLVKRTGEKVFLECVQDMDHENMFWYRQDPGLGLRLIYFSYDVKMKEKGDIPEGYSVSREKKERFSLILESASTNQTSMYLCASSLPGSSEQFFGPGTRLTVL.

At least ten counts were recorded for this clonotype. The chain employs TRBV11-1 and TRBJ2-3; 10 bases are a match to TRBD2. V lost 2 bases to trimming and J lost 2 bases; unmatched junction nucleotides: 10. The CDR3 sequence is 18 residues long. Per the germline V gene, CDR1 is SGHAT and CDR2 is FQDESV (reference sequence). The CDR3 protein is CASSLKTSGVSHTDTQYF. The CDR3 nucleotides read TGTGCCAGCAGCTTAAAAACTAGCGGGGTTTCTCACACAGATACGCAGTATTTT.

This sequence joins TRBV28 and TRBJ2-1; 11 positions match TRBD1. J gave up 5 bases and V 4 bases, and 7 bases lay outside the gene matches. The V gene's germline CDR1 is MDHEN and CDR2 SYDVKM. The CDR3 length is 16 residues. As DNA, the CDR3 is TGTGCCAGCAGTTCCTACCGGGACAGGGGGAACAATGAGCAGTTCTTC. It translates to CASSSYRDRGNNEQFF.

This clonotype was seen a handful of times. V usage is TRBV18 and J usage is TRBJ1-6; D not certain. The CDR3 length is 17 residues. The V end was cut by 1 base, the J end by 0 bases, with 10 bases between. Per germline, CDR1 KGHSH and CDR2 LQKENI. The CDR3 nucleotides are TGTGCCAGCTCACCACGCCTGGAGAGCTCCTATAATTCACCCCTCCACTTT. Protein: CASSPRLESSYNSPLHF.

The chain joins TRBV4-3 to TRBJ2-3; 8 positions agree with TRBD2. The CDR3 extends over 16 amino acids. Germline CDR1 and CDR2: LGHNA and YSLEER. Trimming took 0 bases from V and 4 from J; bases not matched to a gene: 6. The CDR3 sequence is CASSQERSGGPDTQYF. The DNA of the CDR3 is TGCGCCAGCAGCCAAGAAAGAAGCGGGGGTCCAGATACGCAGTATTTT.